A selection of T cell receptor beta chains follows, all from one sample in a study of shared clonotypes between healthy human individuals. Clones were read by immunoSEQ multiplex PCR, and TCRdb kept only the in-frame ones, dropping some. The sample lists 450,000 to 500,000 clones; approximately 80% were seen once. Sequencing used PBMCs. Receptors originate from a woman aged 40-49 years in good health. Some clones in this sample may be carry-over from other donors' samples. The CDR3 runs from the conserved cysteine through the conserved F or W. The order of the fields is V gene, CDR3 length, D gene, clone size, J gene, CDR3 protein, CDR3 DNA. The D gene is left open where the match is weak. Size is omitted from some rows. Given values are once, few, many or a class for expanded clones.

V gene: TRBV5-1
CDR3 length: 13
D gene: -
clone size: -
J gene: TRBJ2-1
CDR3 protein: CASSLDQFNEQFF
CDR3 DNA: TGCGCCAGCAGCTTGGACCAATTCAATGAGCAGTTCTTC

V gene: TRBV13
CDR3 length: 14
D gene: -
clone size: -
J gene: TRBJ2-1
CDR3 protein: CASSTNRVVREQFF
CDR3 DNA: TGTGCCAGCAGCACCAACAGGGTCGTCCGGGAGCAGTTCTTC

V gene: TRBV28
CDR3 length: 16
D gene: -
clone size: -
J gene: TRBJ1-1
CDR3 protein: CASSSNHVRGADEAFF
CDR3 DNA: TGTGCCAGCAGTTCCAACCATGTTCGGGGGGCGGATGAAGCTTTCTTT

V gene: TRBV29-1
CDR3 length: 14
D gene: TRBD2
clone size: -
J gene: TRBJ2-5
CDR3 protein: CSVSVRGGQETQYF
CDR3 DNA: TGCAGCGTTTCGGTTCGCGGGGGCCAAGAGACCCAGTACTTC

V gene: TRBV29-1
CDR3 length: 14
D gene: -
clone size: -
J gene: TRBJ2-7
CDR3 protein: CSVGKGENWDEQYF
CDR3 DNA: TGCAGCGTTGGAAAGGGGGAAAACTGGGACGAGCAGTACTTC

V gene: TRBV4-3
CDR3 length: 16
D gene: -
clone size: many
J gene: TRBJ2-7
CDR3 protein: CASSQVGWGDRYEQYF
CDR3 DNA: TGCGCCAGCAGCCAAGTCGGGTGGGGCGACCGCTACGAGCAGTACTTC

V gene: TRBV4-1
CDR3 length: 16
D gene: -
clone size: -
J gene: TRBJ2-7
CDR3 protein: CASSQDELAPSYEQYF
CDR3 DNA: TGCGCCAGCAGCCAAGATGAACTAGCACCCTCCTACGAGCAGTACTTC

V gene: TRBV30
CDR3 length: 14
D gene: -
clone size: -
J gene: TRBJ1-5
CDR3 protein: CAWSQDSSNQTQHF
CDR3 DNA: TGCGCCTGGAGTCAGGACAGTAGCAATCAGACCCAGCATTTT

V gene: TRBV4-1
CDR3 length: 15
D gene: -
clone size: -
J gene: TRBJ2-1
CDR3 protein: CASSLLGTQYNEQFF
CDR3 DNA: TGCGCCAGCAGTCTCCTGGGAACCCAGTACAATGAGCAGTTCTTC

V gene: TRBV28
CDR3 length: 15
D gene: TRBD2
clone size: few
J gene: TRBJ2-7
CDR3 protein: CASSRPAGGRYEQYF
CDR3 DNA: TGTGCCAGCAGTCGCCCGGCGGGAGGGCGCTACGAGCAGTACTTC

V gene: TRBV27
CDR3 length: 17
D gene: TRBD1
clone size: -
J gene: TRBJ2-6
CDR3 protein: CASSQTGSSSGANVLTF
CDR3 DNA: TGTGCCAGCAGCCAGACAGGGTCGAGCTCTGGGGCCAACGTCCTGACTTTC

V gene: TRBV30
CDR3 length: 15
D gene: TRBD2
clone size: -
J gene: TRBJ2-7
CDR3 protein: CAWRKSGGGFHEQYF
CDR3 DNA: TGTGCCTGGAGGAAAAGCGGGGGTGGTTTCCACGAGCAGTACTTC

V gene: TRBV27
CDR3 length: 17
D gene: TRBD2
clone size: -
J gene: TRBJ2-7
CDR3 protein: CASNPPSGRGFRDEQYF
CDR3 DNA: TGTGCCAGCAATCCCCCTAGCGGGAGAGGATTTCGGGACGAGCAGTACTTC

V gene: TRBV10-3
CDR3 length: 16
D gene: -
clone size: -
J gene: TRBJ2-4
CDR3 protein: CATSGESMVTKNIQYF
CDR3 DNA: TGTGCCACCTCGGGGGAGTCGATGGTTACCAAAAACATTCAGTACTTC

V gene: TRBV6-5
CDR3 length: 14
D gene: -
clone size: -
J gene: TRBJ2-1
CDR3 protein: CASSYSEGVGEQFF
CDR3 DNA: TGTGCCAGCAGTTATTCCGAAGGCGTCGGTGAGCAGTTCTTC

V gene: TRBV7-6
CDR3 length: 19
D gene: TRBD2
clone size: -
J gene: TRBJ2-1
CDR3 protein: CASSSRLGGGAGGQHEQFF
CDR3 DNA: TGTGCCAGCAGCTCCCGTCTCGGAGGGGGAGCGGGAGGCCAGCATGAGCAGTTCTTC

V gene: TRBV15
CDR3 length: 15
D gene: -
clone size: few
J gene: TRBJ2-3
CDR3 protein: CATSSSRSSTDTQYF
CDR3 DNA: TGTGCCACCAGCAGTTCGCGTTCTAGCACAGATACGCAGTATTTT

V gene: TRBV5-6
CDR3 length: 16
D gene: -
clone size: -
J gene: TRBJ1-3
CDR3 protein: CASSLAGVHSGNTIYF
CDR3 DNA: TGTGCCAGCAGCTTGGCTGGGGTTCACTCTGGAAACACCATATATTTT

V gene: TRBV7-2
CDR3 length: 13
D gene: -
clone size: few
J gene: TRBJ1-1
CDR3 protein: CASSLSRGTEAFF
CDR3 DNA: TGTGCCAGCAGCCTCAGCCGGGGGACTGAAGCTTTCTTT

V gene: TRBV15
CDR3 length: 13
D gene: -
clone size: -
J gene: TRBJ1-5
CDR3 protein: CATSSSGDQPQHF
CDR3 DNA: TGTGCCACCAGCAGTTCCGGGGATCAGCCCCAGCATTTT

V gene: TRBV7-3
CDR3 length: 16
D gene: -
clone size: few
J gene: TRBJ2-7
CDR3 protein: CASSLAYEASLRRQYF
CDR3 DNA: TGTGCCAGCAGCCTAGCTTATGAGGCATCCCTACGACGGCAGTACTTC

V gene: TRBV2
CDR3 length: 16
D gene: TRBD1
clone size: -
J gene: TRBJ1-5
CDR3 protein: CASVGTGRHSNQPQHF
CDR3 DNA: TGTGCCAGCGTCGGGACAGGGAGACATAGCAATCAGCCCCAGCATTTT

V gene: TRBV6-5
CDR3 length: 13
D gene: TRBD1
clone size: few
J gene: TRBJ1-5
CDR3 protein: CASSRQGNQPQHF
CDR3 DNA: TGTGCCAGCAGTCGACAGGGAAATCAGCCCCAGCATTTT

V gene: TRBV9
CDR3 length: 15
D gene: TRBD1
clone size: -
J gene: TRBJ2-5
CDR3 protein: CASSPGTGGAETQYF
CDR3 DNA: TGTGCCAGCAGCCCTGGGACAGGGGGCGCAGAGACCCAGTACTTC

V gene: TRBV30
CDR3 length: 13
D gene: -
clone size: -
J gene: TRBJ2-1
CDR3 protein: CAWRKTGLNEQFF
CDR3 DNA: TGTGCCTGGAGAAAGACAGGCCTCAATGAGCAGTTCTTC

V gene: TRBV4-1
CDR3 length: 15
D gene: -
clone size: -
J gene: TRBJ2-7
CDR3 protein: CASSRLHGFSYEQYF
CDR3 DNA: TGCGCCAGCAGCCGCCTACACGGGTTCTCCTACGAGCAGTACTTC

V gene: TRBV2
CDR3 length: 13
D gene: TRBD1
clone size: few
J gene: TRBJ1-2
CDR3 protein: CATQGDGDYGYTF
CDR3 DNA: TGTGCCACTCAGGGGGATGGTGACTATGGCTACACCTTC

V gene: TRBV9
CDR3 length: 15
D gene: TRBD1
clone size: -
J gene: TRBJ2-6
CDR3 protein: CASRGTGTGANVLTF
CDR3 DNA: TGTGCCAGCAGGGGGACAGGGACAGGGGCCAACGTCCTGACTTTC